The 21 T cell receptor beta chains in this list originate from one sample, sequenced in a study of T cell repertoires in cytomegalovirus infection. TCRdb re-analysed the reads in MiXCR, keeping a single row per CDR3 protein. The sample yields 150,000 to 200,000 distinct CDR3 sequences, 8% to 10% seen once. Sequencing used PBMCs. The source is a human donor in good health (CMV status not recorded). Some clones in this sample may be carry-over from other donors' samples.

Here the CDR3 reads CASSLSDGPYEQYF. DNA of the CDR3: TGTGCCAGCAGTTTATCCGACGGCCCCTACGAGCAGTACTTC. This chain joins TRBV28 and TRBJ2-7; D unclear. Germline loops: CDR1 MDHEN, CDR2 SYDVKM. The germline V and J ends were trimmed by 1 base and 2 bases, with 9 bases remaining between them. This CDR3 is built from 14 residues.

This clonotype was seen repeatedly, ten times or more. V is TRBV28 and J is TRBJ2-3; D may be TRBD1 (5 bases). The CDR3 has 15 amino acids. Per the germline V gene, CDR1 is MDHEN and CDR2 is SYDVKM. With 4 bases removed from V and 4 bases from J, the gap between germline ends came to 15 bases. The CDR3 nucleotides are TGTGCCAGCAGTTCTAGGGGCCGCGAGCCAGATACGCAGTATTTT. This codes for CASSSRGREPDTQYF.

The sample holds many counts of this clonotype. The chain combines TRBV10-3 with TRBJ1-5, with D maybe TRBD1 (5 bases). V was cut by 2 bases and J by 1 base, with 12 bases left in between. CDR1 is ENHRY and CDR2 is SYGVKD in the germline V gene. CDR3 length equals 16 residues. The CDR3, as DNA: TGTGCCATCAGTGAGCGGGGGGAGGGGAGCAATCAGCCCCAGCATTTT. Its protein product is CAISERGEGSNQPQHF.

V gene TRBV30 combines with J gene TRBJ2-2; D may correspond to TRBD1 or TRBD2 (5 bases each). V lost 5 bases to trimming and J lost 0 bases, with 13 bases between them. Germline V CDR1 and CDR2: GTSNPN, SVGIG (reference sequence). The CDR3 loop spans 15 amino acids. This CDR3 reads CAWGGHYPNTGELFF. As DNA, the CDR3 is TGTGCCTGGGGAGGACACTACCCGAACACCGGGGAGCTGTTTTTT. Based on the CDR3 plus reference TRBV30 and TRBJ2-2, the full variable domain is SQTIHQWPATLVQPVGSPLSLECTVEGTSNPNLYWYRQAAGRGLQLLFYSVGIGQISSEVPQNLSASRPQDRQFILSSKKLLLSDSGFYLCAWGGHYPNTGELFFGEGSRLTVL.

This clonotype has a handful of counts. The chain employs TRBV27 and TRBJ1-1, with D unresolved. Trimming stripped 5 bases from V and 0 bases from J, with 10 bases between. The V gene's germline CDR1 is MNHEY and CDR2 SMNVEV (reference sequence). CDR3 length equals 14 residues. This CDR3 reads CASSKERLNTEAFF. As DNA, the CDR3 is TGTGCCAGCAGTAAGGAAAGATTGAACACTGAAGCTTTCTTT.

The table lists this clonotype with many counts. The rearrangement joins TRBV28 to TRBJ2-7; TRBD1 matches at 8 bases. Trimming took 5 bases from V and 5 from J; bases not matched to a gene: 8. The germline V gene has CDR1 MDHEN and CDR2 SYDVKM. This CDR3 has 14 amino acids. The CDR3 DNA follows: TGTGCCAGCAGTACCGGGACAGGCTATAACGAGCAGTACTTC. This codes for CASSTGTGYNEQYF.

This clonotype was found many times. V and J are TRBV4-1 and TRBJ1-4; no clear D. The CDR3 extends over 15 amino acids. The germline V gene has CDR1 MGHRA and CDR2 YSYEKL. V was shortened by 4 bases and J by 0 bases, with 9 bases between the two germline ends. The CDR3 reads CASSLPDSTNEKLFF. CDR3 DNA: TGCGCCAGCAGCCTGCCAGATTCAACTAATGAAAAACTGTTTTTT.

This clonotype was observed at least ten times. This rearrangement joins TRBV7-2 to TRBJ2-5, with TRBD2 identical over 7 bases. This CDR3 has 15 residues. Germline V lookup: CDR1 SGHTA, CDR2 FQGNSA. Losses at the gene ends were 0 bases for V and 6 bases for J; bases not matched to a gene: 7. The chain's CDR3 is CASSLAGGRAKTQYF. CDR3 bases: TGTGCCAGCAGCTTAGCGGGAGGGAGGGCAAAGACCCAGTACTTC.

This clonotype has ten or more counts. The CDR3 here is CASSLSAGFVHEQYF. CDR3 in DNA: TGTGCCAGCAGCTTATCCGCGGGATTCGTCCACGAGCAGTACTTC. The rearrangement uses TRBV7-2 and TRBJ2-7, with D possibly TRBD2 on 6 matching bases. Germline lookup yields CDR1 SGHTA and CDR2 FQGNSA. V lost 2 bases and J lost 5, with 16 bases in between. This CDR3 is built from 15 residues.

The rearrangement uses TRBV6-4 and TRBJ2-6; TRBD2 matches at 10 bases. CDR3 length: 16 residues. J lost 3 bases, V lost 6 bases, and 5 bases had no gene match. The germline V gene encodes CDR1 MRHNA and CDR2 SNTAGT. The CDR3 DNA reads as TGTGCCAGCAGCTCTAGCGGGAGTGGTGGGGCCAACGTCCTGACTTTC. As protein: CASSSSGSGGANVLTF.

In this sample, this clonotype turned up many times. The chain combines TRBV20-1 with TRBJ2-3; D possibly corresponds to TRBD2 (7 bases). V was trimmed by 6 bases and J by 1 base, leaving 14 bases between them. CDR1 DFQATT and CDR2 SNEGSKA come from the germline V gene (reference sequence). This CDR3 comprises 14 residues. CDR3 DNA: TGCAGTGCCCGGGCGGGGGCCGGCACAGATACGCAGTATTTT. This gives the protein CSARAGAGTDTQYF.

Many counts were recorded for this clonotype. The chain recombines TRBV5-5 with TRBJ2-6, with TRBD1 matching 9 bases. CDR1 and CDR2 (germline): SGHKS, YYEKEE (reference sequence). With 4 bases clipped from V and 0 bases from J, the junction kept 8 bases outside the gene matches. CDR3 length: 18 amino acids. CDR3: CASSRGTGSGSGANVLTF. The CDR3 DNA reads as TGTGCCAGCAGCCGTGGGACAGGGAGTGGCTCTGGGGCCAACGTCCTGACTTTC.

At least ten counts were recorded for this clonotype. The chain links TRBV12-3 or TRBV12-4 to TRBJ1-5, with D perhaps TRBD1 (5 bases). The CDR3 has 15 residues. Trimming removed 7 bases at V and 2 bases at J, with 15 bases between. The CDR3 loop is CASTVGEGGNQPQHF. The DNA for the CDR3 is TGTGCCAGCACCGTAGGCGAAGGGGGCAATCAGCCCCAGCATTTT.

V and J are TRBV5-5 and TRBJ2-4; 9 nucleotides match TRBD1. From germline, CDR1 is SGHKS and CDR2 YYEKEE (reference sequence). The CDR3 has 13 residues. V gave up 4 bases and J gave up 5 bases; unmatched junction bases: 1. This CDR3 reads CASSRTGENIQYF. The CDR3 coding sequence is TGTGCCAGCAGCCGGACAGGGGAAAACATTCAGTACTTC.

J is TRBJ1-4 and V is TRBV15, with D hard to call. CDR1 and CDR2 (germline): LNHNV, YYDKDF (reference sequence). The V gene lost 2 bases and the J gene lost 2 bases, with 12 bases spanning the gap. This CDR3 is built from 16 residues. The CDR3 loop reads CATSRQRRRTNEKLFF. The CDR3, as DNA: TGTGCCACCAGCAGACAGCGGCGGAGGACTAATGAAAAACTGTTTTTT.

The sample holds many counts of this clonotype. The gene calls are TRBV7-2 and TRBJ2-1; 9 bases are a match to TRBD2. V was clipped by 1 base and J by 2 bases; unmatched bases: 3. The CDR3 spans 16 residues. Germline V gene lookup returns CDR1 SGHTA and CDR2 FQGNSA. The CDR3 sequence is CASSLGLAGTYNEQFF. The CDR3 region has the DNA TGTGCCAGCAGCTTAGGGCTAGCGGGAACCTACAATGAGCAGTTCTTC.

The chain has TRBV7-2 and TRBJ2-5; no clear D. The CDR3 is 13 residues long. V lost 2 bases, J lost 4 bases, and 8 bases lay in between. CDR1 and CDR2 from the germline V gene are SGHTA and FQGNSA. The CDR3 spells CASSLPRPETQYF. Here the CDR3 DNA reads TGTGCCAGCAGCTTACCGCGACCAGAGACCCAGTACTTC.

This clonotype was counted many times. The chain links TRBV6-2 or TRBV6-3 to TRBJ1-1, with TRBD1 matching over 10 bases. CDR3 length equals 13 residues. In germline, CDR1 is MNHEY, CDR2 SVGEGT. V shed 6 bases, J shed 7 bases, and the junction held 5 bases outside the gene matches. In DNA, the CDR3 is TGTGCCAGCAGGGACAGGGGGGAAAATGAAGCTTTCTTT. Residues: CASRDRGENEAFF.

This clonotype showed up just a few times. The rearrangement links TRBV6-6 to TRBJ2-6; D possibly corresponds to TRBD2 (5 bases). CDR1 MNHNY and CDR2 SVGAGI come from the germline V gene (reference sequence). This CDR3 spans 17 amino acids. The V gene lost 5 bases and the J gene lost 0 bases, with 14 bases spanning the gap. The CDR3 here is CASSPPGEDSGANVLTF. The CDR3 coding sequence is TGTGCCAGCAGTCCACCCGGGGAAGACTCTGGGGCCAACGTCCTGACTTTC.

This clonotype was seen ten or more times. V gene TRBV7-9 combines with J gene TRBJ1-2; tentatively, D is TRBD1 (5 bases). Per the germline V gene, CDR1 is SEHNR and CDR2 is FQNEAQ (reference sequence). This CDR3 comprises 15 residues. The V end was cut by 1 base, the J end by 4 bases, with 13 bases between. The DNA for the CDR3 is TGTGCCAGCAGCTTAGGGGTGGACAAATTCTATGGCTACACCTTC. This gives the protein CASSLGVDKFYGYTF.

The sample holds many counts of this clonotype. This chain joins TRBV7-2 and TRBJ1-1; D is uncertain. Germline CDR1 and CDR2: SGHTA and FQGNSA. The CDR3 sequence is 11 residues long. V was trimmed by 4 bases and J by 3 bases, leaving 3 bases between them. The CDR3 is CASSWYTEAFF. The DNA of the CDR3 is TGTGCCAGCAGCTGGTACACTGAAGCTTTCTTT.